Following are 23 T cell receptor beta chains from one sample sequenced in a study of blood T cell repertoires in COVID-19 (dated by TCRdb to 2020 to 2021). Library preparation used the immunoSEQ multiplex PCR assay. This immuneACCESS table, as held by TCRdb, lists in-frame sequences with V and J called but not all clones. Of the missing ones, under half trace to an unresolved V gene in checked studies; the others have no known cause. The sample table contains about 180,000 clones; only one count was recorded for roughly 88% of them. The ten largest account for approximately 16% of the sample. The sequenced material came from PBMCs or T cells enriched from blood (not recorded which). The receptors originated from a man aged 50-59 years who had recovered from COVID-19.

As for this clone: Its ends do not fully match the called genes, so a read error is possible. V is TRBV15 and J is TRBJ1-1; no definite D call. The CDR3 sequence is 13 residues long. Germline CDR1 is LNHNV and CDR2 is YYDKDF (reference sequence). CDR3 sequence: CATSRVSPDFPRF. The CDR3 DNA is TGTGCCACCAGCAGAGTGTCGCCCGACTTTCCGCGATTT.

As for this clone: The sample holds other DNA sequences that translate to the same CDR3. The chain carries TRBV7-2 and TRBJ1-5; 8 bases align to TRBD1. This CDR3 is 14 amino acids long. The V gene's germline CDR1 is SGHTA and CDR2 FQGNSA. V dropped 1 base and J dropped 7; count of bases not matched to a gene: 3. CDR3 region: CASSLDQGAQPQHF. The DNA of the CDR3 is TGTGCCAGCAGCTTAGACCAGGGGGCACAGCCCCAGCATTTT.

The genes are TRBV7-8 and TRBJ1-5; 9 bases line up with TRBD1. The V gene end was trimmed by 5 bases and the J gene end by 6 bases; junction bases not matched to a gene: 8. Germline CDR1 SGHVS, CDR2 FQNEAQ. There are 15 residues in the CDR3. CDR3 sequence (DNA): TGTGCCAGCAGCCAGCCGGGACAGGGCTTTCAGCCCCAGCATTTT. It translates to CASSQPGQGFQPQHF.

The V gene is TRBV2, the J gene TRBJ2-2; 7 bases are shared with TRBD1. This CDR3 comprises 15 residues. Germline values: CDR1 SNHLY, CDR2 FYNNEI. Losses at the gene ends were 4 bases for V and 7 bases for J; bases not matched to a gene: 9. The CDR3 loop is CASSGWQGVSGELFF. DNA for the CDR3: TGTGCCAGCAGTGGGTGGCAGGGGGTGAGCGGGGAGCTGTTTTTT.

The V call is TRBV29-1, the J call TRBJ1-3; D gene ambiguous. The V gene lost 4 bases and the J gene lost 0 bases, with 10 bases spanning the gap. The CDR3 totals 14 residues. Germline CDR1 is SQVTM and CDR2 is ANQGSEA. CDR3 sequence (DNA): TGCAGCGTTGTCTACGGGAGCTCTGGAAACACCATATATTTT. This codes for CSVVYGSSGNTIYF. Drawing the rest from reference TRBV29-1 and TRBJ1-3, the complete variable domain is SAVISQKPSRDICQRGTSLTIQCQVDSQVTMMFWYRQQPGQSLTLIATANQGSEATYESGFVIDKFPISRPNLTFSTLTVSNMSPEDSSIYLCSVVYGSSGNTIYFGEGSWLTVV.

The chain carries TRBV28 and TRBJ1-3; D is ambiguous. Trimming shortened V by 2 bases and J by 0 bases, and 8 bases separated the two germline ends. Germline CDR1 is MDHEN and CDR2 is SYDVKM. CDR3 length: 15 residues. The CDR3 DNA is TGTGCCAGCAGTTTACTGGGGAGCTCTGGAAACACCATATATTTT. As protein: CASSLLGSSGNTIYF.

The chain uses TRBV30 and TRBJ1-5; possible D gene TRBD1, 6 bases. Germline V gene lookup returns CDR1 GTSNPN and CDR2 SVGIG (reference sequence). The germline V and J ends were trimmed by 2 bases and 7 bases, with 15 bases remaining between them. This CDR3 spans 14 amino acids. The CDR3 bases are TGTGCCTGGAGTACAGGGCTCGGGAACCAGCCCCAGCATTTT. As protein: CAWSTGLGNQPQHF.

The chain is built from TRBV5-1 and TRBJ2-2; 14 bases match TRBD2. Germline assignment: CDR1 SGHRS and CDR2 YFSETQ. Trimming took 2 bases from V and 2 from J; bases not matched to a gene: 11. This CDR3 spans 20 amino acids. The CDR3 reads CASSLNPGLAGAYNTGELFF. The CDR3 DNA reads as TGCGCCAGCAGCTTAAACCCGGGACTAGCGGGGGCCTATAACACCGGGGAGCTGTTTTTT. The entire variable domain, with the rest obtained from reference TRBV5-1 and TRBJ2-2, is as follows: KAGVTQTPRYLIKTRGQQVTLSCSPISGHRSVSWYQQTPGQGLQFLFEYFSETQRNKGNFPGRFSGRQFSNSRSEMNVSTLELGDSALYLCASSLNPGLAGAYNTGELFFGEGSRLTVL.

This clone was counted a few times. The chain combines TRBV5-4 with TRBJ2-7; 8 bases are shared with TRBD1. The trim removed 1 base at V and 4 bases at J, leaving 4 bases unmatched. The length of the CDR3 is 14 residues. The germline gives CDR1 SGHNT, CDR2 YYREEE (reference sequence). The CDR3 sequence: CASSLTDRVYEQYF. The CDR3 nucleotides are TGTGCCAGCAGCTTGACGGACAGGGTGTACGAGCAGTACTTC.

This rearrangement joins TRBV7-9 to TRBJ1-1; a weak D match, TRBD1 (5 bases). The CDR3 contains 13 residues. The V end was cut by 5 bases, the J end by 10 bases, with 17 bases between. From germline, CDR1 is SEHNR and CDR2 FQNEAQ (reference sequence). CDR3 in amino acids: CASSSPGEVRAFF. The CDR3 DNA is TGTGCCAGCAGCAGCCCGGGGGAGGTTAGAGCTTTCTTT.

There are a few counts of this clone. V and J are TRBV19 and TRBJ2-6; tentative D call: TRBD2 (5 bases). The CDR3 consists of 15 residues. With 1 base removed from V and 2 bases from J, the gap between germline ends came to 6 bases. CDR1 and CDR2 from the germline V gene are LNHDA and SQIVND (reference sequence). The CDR3 DNA reads as TGTGCCAGTAGTATAGGAGGGCCTGGGGCCAACGTCCTGACTTTC. It translates to CASSIGGPGANVLTF. Based on the CDR3 plus reference TRBV19 and TRBJ2-6, the full variable domain is DGGITQSPKYLFRKEGQNVTLSCEQNLNHDAMYWYRQDPGQGLRLIYYSQIVNDFQKGDIAEGYSVSREKKESFPLTVTSAQKNPTAFYLCASSIGGPGANVLTFGAGSRLTVL.

The chain recombines TRBV7-3 with TRBJ2-5; no definite D call. Germline loops: CDR1 SGHTA, CDR2 FQGTGA. Trimming removed 4 bases at V and 3 bases at J, with 15 bases between. The CDR3 contains 15 residues. CDR3 protein: CASSSHPESKETQYF. The CDR3 region has the DNA TGTGCCAGCAGCTCTCACCCAGAATCAAAAGAGACCCAGTACTTC. Complete variable domain (other parts from reference TRBV7-3 and TRBJ2-5): GAGVSQTPSNKVTEKGKYVELRCDPISGHTALYWYRQSLGQGPEFLIYFQGTGAADDSGLPNDRFFAVRPEGSVSTLKIQRTERGDSAVYLCASSSHPESKETQYFGPGTRLLVL.

The CDR3 nucleotides are TGTGCCAGCTCACCACCCAGGCTAGCGGGGGGTAATGAGCAGTACTTC. This gives the protein CASSPPRLAGGNEQYF. The gene calls are TRBV18 and TRBJ2-7; 11 nucleotides agree with TRBD2. The germline V gene encodes CDR1 KGHSH and CDR2 LQKENI. Trimming removed 0 bases from V and 7 bases from J; junction bases left unmatched: 8. The CDR3 covers 16 residues.

The chain has TRBV5-6 and TRBJ2-3; TRBD1 agrees at 9 bases. Germline loops: CDR1 SGHDT, CDR2 YYEEEE. CDR3 size: 16 residues. The junction had 7 bases not matched to a gene; V was cut back by 3 bases and J by 2 bases. The CDR3 here is CASSWRTGAYTDTQYF. CDR3 coding DNA: TGTGCCAGCAGCTGGAGGACAGGGGCCTACACAGATACGCAGTATTTT.

The J gene is TRBJ1-5, the V gene TRBV10-3; tentative D call: TRBD1 (5 bases). The CDR3 consists of 12 residues. CDR1 ENHRY and CDR2 SYGVKD come from the germline V gene. V was shortened by 0 bases and J by 9 bases, with 6 bases between the two germline ends. The CDR3 DNA follows: TGTGCCATCAGTGAGTCGGGGGGGCCCCAGCATTTT. It specifies CAISESGGPQHF.

Here the CDR3 DNA reads TGTGCCAGCAGCTTAGATGGGGCTAAGGAGACCCAGTACTTC. Translating gives CASSLDGAKETQYF. V usage is TRBV5-5 and J usage is TRBJ2-5, with a tentative D call TRBD1 (5 bases). Germline lookup yields CDR1 SGHKS and CDR2 YYEKEE (reference sequence). Trimming removed 2 bases from V and 5 bases from J, with 13 bases in between. The CDR3 spans 14 residues. Filled out from reference TRBV5-5 and TRBJ2-5, the complete variable domain reads DAGVTQSPTHLIKTRGQQVTLRCSPISGHKSVSWYQQVLGQGPQFIFQYYEKEERGRGNFPDRFSARQFPNYSSELNVNALLLGDSALYLCASSLDGAKETQYFGPGTRLLVL.

V and J are TRBV6-5 and TRBJ2-7, with TRBD2 matching over 10 bases. This CDR3 is built from 15 residues. V dropped 6 bases and J dropped 1; count of bases not matched to a gene: 6. Germline V gene lookup returns CDR1 MNHEY and CDR2 SVGAGI. CDR3 region: CASSRTSGVSYEQYF. The CDR3 DNA follows: TGTGCCAGCAGCCGGACTAGCGGAGTTTCCTACGAGCAGTACTTC.

This rearrangement joins TRBV3-1 (or the pseudogene TRBV3-2) to TRBJ2-1; TRBD1 might be the D (7 bases). Between the trimmed V and J ends, which lost 6 bases and 6 bases, there was a span of 12 bases. This CDR3 is 13 amino acids long. CDR1 is LGHDT, CDR2 YNNKEL, per germline (reference sequence). The CDR3 coding sequence is TGTGCCAGCAGTAACAGGGGAGGCAATGAGCAGTTCTTC. Translation gives CASSNRGGNEQFF.

The chain joins TRBV5-1 to TRBJ2-3; D not certain. Germline CDR1 and CDR2: SGHRS and YFSETQ. Between the trimmed V and J ends, which lost 3 bases and 3 bases, there was a span of 17 bases. CDR3 length: 16 amino acids. CDR3 loop: CASSSTALVLTDTQYF. Here the CDR3 DNA reads TGCGCCAGCAGCTCTACCGCTCTAGTATTAACAGATACGCAGTATTTT.

CDR3 region: CASSEPERGGNEQFF. The CDR3 nucleotides read TGTGCCAGCAGTGAACCAGAGCGGGGGGGAAATGAGCAGTTCTTC. V usage is TRBV2 and J usage is TRBJ2-1; 10 bases are shared with TRBD2. This CDR3 comprises 15 residues. After removal of 2 bases from V and 7 bases from J, the junction contained 5 bases not matched to a gene. Per germline, CDR1 SNHLY and CDR2 FYNNEI.

This chain uses TRBV3-1 (or the pseudogene TRBV3-2) with TRBJ1-2, with TRBD1 matching 10 bases. This CDR3 region has 13 residues. V trimming: 5 bases; J trimming: 6 bases; junction bases outside the gene matches: 3. Germline V lookup: CDR1 LGHDT, CDR2 YNNKEL (reference sequence). CDR3 region: CASSWTGGDGYTF. CDR3 in DNA: TGTGCCAGCAGCTGGACAGGGGGGGATGGCTACACCTTC.

V usage is TRBV18 and J usage is TRBJ2-1, with D maybe TRBD1 (6 bases). Germline CDR1 is KGHSH and CDR2 is LQKENI. V lost 1 base and J 4 bases, leaving 11 bases between the germline ends. The CDR3 runs to 15 residues. The CDR3 is CASSPRDTQYNEQFF. As DNA, the CDR3 is TGTGCCAGCTCACCACGGGACACGCAATACAATGAGCAGTTCTTC.

This chain uses TRBV3-1 (or the pseudogene TRBV3-2) with TRBJ1-2, with D maybe TRBD1 (5 bases). With 1 base removed from V and 8 bases from J, the gap between germline ends came to 14 bases. Germline V gene sequence: CDR1 LGHDT, CDR2 YNNKEL (reference sequence). The CDR3 is made up of 14 amino acids. For the CDR3, the DNA is TGTGCCAGCAGCCAAGTTCCAGGGATGGGGGGCTACACCTTC. It specifies CASSQVPGMGGYTF.